This T cell receptor (beta chain) was obtained from a study of beta chain features in type 1 diabetes. For the study at large: The number of sorted cells examined across all samples was roughly 100,000,000.

A remark on this clone: No antigen is known for it.

Study conclusions and caveats: Type 1 diabetes patients showed a moderate but significant shortening of TCRB CDR3s in all four CD4+ subsets.

Germline V gene lookup returns CDR1 SGHTA and CDR2 FQGTGA. With 3 bases clipped from V and 9 bases from J, the junction kept 6 bases outside the gene matches. CDR3 size: 14 residues. Expressed TCRB transcripts were sequenced because the isolated RNA had all been reverse transcribed beforehand. Profiling relied on immunoSEQ multiplex PCR, and the TCRdb table lists in-frame clones only, not all of them. The sample has about 130,000 clones; 9% to 9.5% are singletons. The sequencing sample was made of central memory CD4+ T cells from blood. The chain combines TRBV7-3 with TRBJ2-1; TRBD2 matches at 9 bases. The TCR originated in a man between 18 and 35 years old in good health. DNA for the CDR3: TGTGCCAGCAGCTTTAGACTAGCGGATAGTGAGCAGTTCTTC. Its translation is CASSFRLADSEQFF.